This is a list of T cell receptor beta chains from one sample in a study of neurological immune-mediated disorders. TCRdb re-derived calls from the 5' RACE reads in MiXCR, one entry per CDR3 protein. This sample yields roughly 45,000 distinct CDR3 sequences, of which roughly 3% are seen a single time; roughly 15% belongs to the top ten. The sequencing input was PBMCs. These receptors came from a woman aged 45-65 years with multiple sclerosis. Each CDR3 is given with its conserved first and last residue. Each record gives: V gene, J gene, clone size, D gene, CDR3 protein, CDR3 DNA. A D gene is named only where the DNA matches it firmly. Size is stated for part of the rows, as once, few or many counts, or as a class when the clone is expanded.

v_call: TRBV7-8
j_call: TRBJ2-7
clone_size: many
d_call: NA
cdr3_aa: CASSLRPGAIYEQYF
cdr3_nt: TGTGCCAGCAGCTTACGGCCGGGGGCAATCTACGAGCAGTACTTC

v_call: TRBV5-1
j_call: TRBJ2-3
clone_size: many
d_call: NA
cdr3_aa: CASSRRQGTDTQYF
cdr3_nt: TGCGCCAGCAGCCGTCGCCAGGGAACAGATACGCAGTATTTT

v_call: TRBV5-1
j_call: TRBJ1-4
clone_size: many
d_call: NA
cdr3_aa: CASSLSYRATNEKLFF
cdr3_nt: TGCGCCAGCAGCCTGAGTTACAGGGCAACTAATGAAAAACTGTTTTTT

v_call: TRBV5-1
j_call: TRBJ2-1
clone_size: many
d_call: NA
cdr3_aa: CASSFSGREQFF
cdr3_nt: TGCGCCAGCAGCTTTTCCGGAAGGGAGCAGTTCTTC

v_call: TRBV5-5
j_call: TRBJ2-1
clone_size: many
d_call: TRBD2
cdr3_aa: CASSLRFGGGNEQFF
cdr3_nt: TGTGCCAGCAGCTTACGTTTTGGGGGGGGTAATGAGCAGTTCTTC

v_call: TRBV5-1
j_call: TRBJ2-5
clone_size: many
d_call: TRBD2
cdr3_aa: CASRPLAGAYGAIQETQYF
cdr3_nt: TGCGCCAGCAGACCACTAGCGGGGGCCTATGGGGCCATCCAAGAGACCCAGTACTTC

v_call: TRBV6-5
j_call: TRBJ2-5
clone_size: many
d_call: TRBD1
cdr3_aa: CASSWDRETQYF
cdr3_nt: TGTGCCAGCAGTTGGGACAGGGAGACCCAGTACTTC

v_call: TRBV5-1
j_call: TRBJ2-7
clone_size: many
d_call: TRBD2
cdr3_aa: CASSPGGFDEQYF
cdr3_nt: TGCGCCAGCAGCCCGGGAGGGTTCGACGAGCAGTACTTC

v_call: TRBV12-3/TRBV12-4
j_call: TRBJ2-5
clone_size: many
d_call: NA
cdr3_aa: CASSFGTLEGTQYF
cdr3_nt: TGTGCCAGCAGTTTTGGGACACTCGAGGGAACCCAGTACTTC

v_call: TRBV20-1
j_call: TRBJ2-3
clone_size: many
d_call: TRBD2
cdr3_aa: CSAREASGPHPGADTQYF
cdr3_nt: TGCAGTGCTAGAGAGGCTAGCGGGCCTCACCCCGGCGCAGATACGCAGTATTTT

v_call: TRBV5-1
j_call: TRBJ1-6
clone_size: many
d_call: NA
cdr3_aa: CASSPGNSPLHF
cdr3_nt: TGCGCCAGCAGCCCCGGAAATTCACCCCTCCACTTT

v_call: TRBV5-1
j_call: TRBJ2-1
clone_size: many
d_call: TRBD2
cdr3_aa: CASSSGLADYNEQFF
cdr3_nt: TGCGCCAGCAGCTCTGGACTAGCGGACTACAATGAGCAGTTCTTC

v_call: TRBV20-1
j_call: TRBJ1-1
clone_size: many
d_call: NA
cdr3_aa: CSASRRAGVNTEAFF
cdr3_nt: TGCAGTGCTAGTCGGAGGGCCGGGGTGAACACTGAAGCTTTCTTT

v_call: TRBV12-3/TRBV12-4
j_call: TRBJ2-1
clone_size: NA
d_call: NA
cdr3_aa: CDSSLDYNEQFF
cdr3_nt: TGTGACAGCAGTTTGGACTACAATGAGCAGTTCTTC

v_call: TRBV20-1
j_call: TRBJ2-5
clone_size: many
d_call: NA
cdr3_aa: CSARDSGREIQKGTQYF
cdr3_nt: TGCAGTGCTAGAGATTCAGGCCGGGAAATCCAGAAAGGGACCCAGTACTTC

v_call: TRBV5-1
j_call: TRBJ2-1
clone_size: many
d_call: NA
cdr3_aa: CASSLDITNNEQFF
cdr3_nt: TGCGCCAGCAGCTTGGATATTACCAACAATGAGCAGTTCTTC

v_call: TRBV5-1
j_call: TRBJ1-1
clone_size: many
d_call: NA
cdr3_aa: CASFRDGNTEAFF
cdr3_nt: TGCGCCAGCTTCCGGGACGGAAACACTGAAGCTTTCTTT

v_call: TRBV9
j_call: TRBJ2-1
clone_size: many
d_call: TRBD2
cdr3_aa: CASSPLAGRGEQFF
cdr3_nt: TGTGCCAGCAGCCCCCTAGCGGGTCGGGGTGAGCAGTTCTTC

v_call: TRBV9
j_call: TRBJ2-1
clone_size: many
d_call: TRBD1
cdr3_aa: CASSADADRGSEQFF
cdr3_nt: TGTGCCAGCAGCGCAGACGCGGACAGGGGATCTGAGCAGTTCTTC

v_call: TRBV15
j_call: TRBJ2-7
clone_size: many
d_call: TRBD2
cdr3_aa: CATSRSGRAYEQYF
cdr3_nt: TGTGCCACCAGCAGAAGCGGGAGGGCCTACGAGCAGTACTTC

v_call: TRBV21-1
j_call: TRBJ2-6
clone_size: many
d_call: NA
cdr3_aa: CASSKGATGSSEGANVLTF
cdr3_nt: TGTGCCAGCAGCAAAGGTGCGACAGGGTCCTCAGAAGGGGCCAACGTCCTGACTTTC

v_call: TRBV29-1
j_call: TRBJ2-5
clone_size: many
d_call: TRBD2
cdr3_aa: CSVELAVVETQYF
cdr3_nt: TGCAGCGTTGAGCTAGCGGTCGTGGAGACCCAGTACTTC

v_call: TRBV5-1
j_call: TRBJ1-1
clone_size: many
d_call: TRBD1
cdr3_aa: CASSPDRPNTEAFF
cdr3_nt: TGCGCCAGCAGCCCGGACAGGCCGAACACTGAAGCTTTCTTT

v_call: TRBV7-2
j_call: TRBJ2-7
clone_size: many
d_call: NA
cdr3_aa: CASSFISESSYEQYF
cdr3_nt: TGTGCCAGCAGCTTCATTAGCGAGAGCTCCTACGAGCAGTACTTC

v_call: TRBV5-1
j_call: TRBJ2-3
clone_size: many
d_call: NA
cdr3_aa: CASSKQIGDTQYF
cdr3_nt: TGCGCCAGCAGCAAACAAATAGGAGATACGCAGTATTTT

v_call: TRBV12-3/TRBV12-4
j_call: TRBJ2-1
clone_size: many
d_call: TRBD2
cdr3_aa: CASSSGWGGTYNEQFF
cdr3_nt: TGTGCCAGCAGTTCGGGGTGGGGGGGGACTTACAATGAGCAGTTCTTC

v_call: TRBV5-1
j_call: TRBJ2-3
clone_size: many
d_call: NA
cdr3_aa: CASTVSGGLSTDTQYF
cdr3_nt: TGCGCCAGCACCGTTTCGGGGGGCCTGAGCACAGATACGCAGTATTTT

v_call: TRBV27
j_call: TRBJ2-3
clone_size: many
d_call: NA
cdr3_aa: CASTSTAAFSTDTQYF
cdr3_nt: TGTGCCAGCACCTCGACAGCGGCTTTCAGCACAGATACGCAGTATTTT

v_call: TRBV30
j_call: TRBJ2-5
clone_size: NA
d_call: TRBD2
cdr3_aa: CAWIGLGLAGGRLGTQYF
cdr3_nt: TGTGCCTGGATTGGCCTCGGACTAGCGGGAGGGCGGTTGGGGACCCAGTACTTC

v_call: TRBV20-1
j_call: TRBJ2-4
clone_size: many
d_call: TRBD1
cdr3_aa: CSAQGQGSGIQYF
cdr3_nt: TGCAGTGCGCAGGGACAGGGGTCCGGCATTCAGTACTTC

v_call: TRBV5-1
j_call: TRBJ2-1
clone_size: many
d_call: NA
cdr3_aa: CASSVTMEYGEQFF
cdr3_nt: TGCGCCAGCAGCGTAACCATGGAGTACGGTGAGCAGTTCTTC

v_call: TRBV20-1
j_call: TRBJ2-2
clone_size: many
d_call: NA
cdr3_aa: CSARDPAGSPGELFF
cdr3_nt: TGCAGTGCTAGAGATCCGGCGGGCTCACCCGGGGAGCTGTTTTTT

v_call: TRBV5-1
j_call: TRBJ2-7
clone_size: medium-sized
d_call: NA
cdr3_aa: CASSLTSGGYVQYF
cdr3_nt: TGCGCCAGCAGCTTGACGTCAGGAGGCTACGTGCAGTACTTC

v_call: TRBV9
j_call: TRBJ2-1
clone_size: many
d_call: NA
cdr3_aa: CASSAISTSYNEQFF
cdr3_nt: TGTGCCAGCAGCGCTATAAGCACCTCCTACAATGAGCAGTTCTTC

v_call: TRBV6-5
j_call: TRBJ1-3
clone_size: many
d_call: NA
cdr3_aa: CASSRDIPAGNTIYF
cdr3_nt: TGTGCCAGCAGCCGTGACATTCCGGCTGGAAACACCATATATTTT

v_call: TRBV7-8
j_call: TRBJ2-7
clone_size: many
d_call: TRBD2
cdr3_aa: CASSLEVAGSTYEQYF
cdr3_nt: TGTGCCAGCAGCTTAGAAGTAGCGGGAAGTACCTACGAGCAGTACTTC

v_call: TRBV20-1
j_call: TRBJ2-1
clone_size: many
d_call: TRBD2
cdr3_aa: CSAPGLAGGNEQFF
cdr3_nt: TGCAGTGCCCCGGGACTAGCGGGAGGCAATGAGCAGTTCTTC

v_call: TRBV9
j_call: TRBJ1-2
clone_size: many
d_call: NA
cdr3_aa: CASSPLGHGYTF
cdr3_nt: TGTGCCAGCAGCCCTTTGGGTCATGGCTACACCTTC

v_call: TRBV15
j_call: TRBJ2-3
clone_size: medium-sized
d_call: NA
cdr3_aa: CATGATDTQYF
cdr3_nt: TGTGCCACCGGGGCAACAGATACGCAGTATTTT

v_call: TRBV6-5
j_call: TRBJ2-1
clone_size: many
d_call: TRBD2
cdr3_aa: CASSRLAGSSYNEQFF
cdr3_nt: TGTGCCAGCAGTCGACTAGCTGGTAGCTCCTACAATGAGCAGTTCTTC

v_call: TRBV5-1
j_call: TRBJ2-7
clone_size: few
d_call: NA
cdr3_aa: CASSVSGGSYEQYF
cdr3_nt: TGCGCCAGCAGTGTATCAGGGGGGTCCTACGAGCAGTACTTC

v_call: TRBV28
j_call: TRBJ2-1
clone_size: many
d_call: TRBD2
cdr3_aa: CASTPPVQAGVRNEQFF
cdr3_nt: TGTGCCAGCACTCCCCCAGTCCAAGCGGGAGTTAGGAATGAGCAGTTCTTC

v_call: TRBV29-1
j_call: TRBJ2-3
clone_size: many
d_call: NA
cdr3_aa: CSVEDSGSADTQYF
cdr3_nt: TGCAGCGTTGAAGATTCAGGGAGCGCAGATACGCAGTATTTT

v_call: TRBV20-1
j_call: TRBJ1-2
clone_size: many
d_call: TRBD1
cdr3_aa: CSALYRGLYGYTF
cdr3_nt: TGCAGTGCCCTTTACAGGGGTCTTTATGGCTACACCTTC

v_call: TRBV5-8
j_call: TRBJ2-1
clone_size: many
d_call: NA
cdr3_aa: CASTSPGDSYNEQFF
cdr3_nt: TGTGCCAGCACCTCCCCGGGCGATTCCTACAATGAGCAGTTCTTC